The rows below give T cell receptor beta chains drawn from one sample of a study of neoadjuvant anti-PD-1 for oral cavity cancer. Only in-frame clones appear in the TCRdb table, and some are missing; sequencing was by immunoSEQ multiplex PCR. The sample yields 15,000 or so clones, around 70% seen once. Source: PBMCs, taken after nivolumab (anti-PD-1) treatment. The receptors derive from a person between 35 and 79 years old with oral cavity squamous cell carcinoma. The CDR3 runs from the conserved cysteine through the conserved F or W. The D gene is left open where the match is weak. A row's size may be missing; if present it is once, few, many or a size class.

NA	NA	TRBV19	TRBJ2-6	CASSIGGTGANVLTF	TGTGCCAGTAGTATCGGAGGAACCGGGGCCAACGTCCTGACTTTC
NA	NA	TRBV19	TRBJ1-6	CASSIRRGSPLHF	TGTGCCAGTAGTATCCGGAGGGGTTCACCCCTCCACTTT
NA	TRBD1	TRBV6-5	TRBJ2-1	CASSYLQGRGNNEQFF	TGTGCCAGCAGTTACCTACAGGGGCGAGGAAACAATGAGCAGTTCTTC
NA	TRBD2	TRBV2	TRBJ2-3	CASSELSGNPDTQYF	TGTGCCAGCAGTGAGTTGAGCGGGAACCCAGATACGCAGTATTTT
few	NA	TRBV27	TRBJ1-1	CASRKLTAMNTEAFF	TGTGCCAGCAGGAAATTGACAGCCATGAACACTGAAGCTTTCTTT
NA	TRBD2	TRBV9	TRBJ2-3	CASSPRYSGGGTDTQYF	TGTGCCAGCAGCCCGCGGTATAGCGGGGGAGGCACAGATACGCAGTATTTT
few	NA	TRBV7-8	TRBJ2-2	CASRHNRVSTGELFF	TGTGCCAGCAGGCATAACAGGGTATCCACCGGGGAGCTGTTTTTT
NA	NA	TRBV11-1	TRBJ1-5	CASSSNSNQPQHF	TGTGCCAGCAGTTCAAATAGCAATCAGCCCCAGCATTTT
once	TRBD1	TRBV10-3	TRBJ1-2	CAIMAGGLAYGYTF	TGTGCCATCATGGCAGGGGGCTTGGCCTATGGCTACACCTTC
NA	NA	TRBV6-5	TRBJ1-6	CASRLRVTYNSPLHF	TGTGCCAGCAGGCTCAGGGTAACCTATAATTCACCCCTCCACTTT
NA	NA	TRBV28	TRBJ1-2	CASRKEGSIGYGYTF	TGTGCCAGCCGCAAGGAGGGCAGTATTGGCTATGGCTACACCTTC
NA	NA	TRBV30	TRBJ1-5	CAWSVQGNQPQHF	TGTGCCTGGAGTGTACAGGGAAATCAGCCCCAGCATTTT
NA	TRBD1	TRBV18	TRBJ1-4	CASSPVQGPEKLFF	TGTGCCAGCTCACCGGTACAGGGGCCTGAAAAACTGTTTTTT
NA	TRBD1	TRBV30	TRBJ2-7	CAGTMTGPYEQYF	TGTGCCGGGACGATGACAGGGCCCTACGAGCAGTACTTC
NA	NA	TRBV11-2	TRBJ1-2	CASSSLRADNYGYTF	TGTGCCAGCAGCTCCCTCAGAGCAGATAACTATGGCTACACCTTC
few	NA	TRBV11-3	TRBJ2-1	CASSLASGAEQFF	TGTGCCAGCAGCTTAGCCTCCGGCGCGGAGCAGTTCTTC
NA	TRBD2	TRBV6-5	TRBJ2-7	CASSYGGTSGYEQYF	TGTGCCAGCAGTTACGGGGGGACTAGCGGATACGAGCAGTACTTC
NA	NA	TRBV5-1	TRBJ2-5	CASRQGRHTLQETQYF	TGCGCCAGCCGCCAGGGCAGGCACACTCTCCAAGAGACCCAGTACTTC
NA	TRBD2	TRBV4-2	TRBJ2-7	CASSQEAYRGGSYEQYF	TGTGCCAGCAGCCAAGAAGCCTATCGCGGGGGTTCCTACGAGCAGTACTTC
NA	NA	TRBV5-8	TRBJ2-6	CASSSTSSGANVLTF	TGTGCCAGCAGCTCGACCAGCTCTGGGGCCAACGTCCTGACTTTC
NA	NA	TRBV5-5	TRBJ2-3	CASSQAGTDTQYF	TGTGCCAGCAGCCAGGCGGGCACAGATACGCAGTATTTT
NA	NA	TRBV11-2	TRBJ2-1	CASSFTRYNEQFF	TGTGCCAGCAGCTTTACTAGGTACAATGAGCAGTTCTTC
once	NA	TRBV7-3	TRBJ2-5	CASSPGSRLETQYF	TGTGCCAGCAGCCCTGGTAGTCGGTTGGAGACCCAGTACTTC
once	TRBD1	TRBV6-5	TRBJ1-2	CASSYSGTGHYGYTF	TGTGCCAGCAGTTATTCAGGGACAGGCCACTATGGCTACACCTTC
few	NA	TRBV14	TRBJ1-3	CASSQALLGTIYF	TGTGCCAGCAGCCAAGCCCTACTGGGCACCATATATTTT
NA	TRBD1	TRBV5-1	TRBJ2-7	CASSSGQGVFEQYF	TGCGCCAGCAGCTCGGGACAGGGGGTTTTCGAGCAGTACTTC
NA	NA	TRBV28	TRBJ1-1	CASSDLQDPYTEAFF	TGTGCCAGCAGCGATCTCCAGGACCCCTACACTGAAGCTTTCTTT
NA	NA	TRBV2	TRBJ1-1	CADTWALGTEAFF	TGTGCCGACACTTGGGCTCTGGGGACTGAAGCTTTCTTT